The clone carrying this T cell receptor (beta chain) occurred many times. Its specificity is unknown. This record belongs to a study of Graves' ophthalmopathy and Graves' hyperthyroidism. Study-level results: Ophthalmopathy progression cases were predicted by the model with approximately 70% sensitivity and around 72% specificity. Most thyroid clonotypes expanded beyond 0.001 frequency were also found in blood. Discriminating ophthalmopathy from stable hyperthyroidism, a 13-signature model attained a sensitivity of around 87% and a specificity of about 83%.

TCR beta CDR3 amplification used RNA transcripts. Following a first-round RT-PCR that used HTBI primers, a second-round multiplex PCR was carried out. TCRdb called the multiplex PCR reads again in MiXCR, with one record for every CDR3 protein. The sample yields about 740,000 distinct CDR3 sequences, roughly two fifths seen once. CDR3 length equals 16 residues. V was clipped by 2 bases and J by 2 bases, with 16 bases between them. Per the germline V gene, CDR1 is ENHRY and CDR2 is SYGVKD. The source is an adult man with Graves' ophthalmopathy. The chain uses TRBV10-3 and TRBJ2-7, with a possible D match to TRBD2 (5 bases). Material for sequencing was peripheral blood. For the CDR3, the DNA is TGTGCCATCAGTGAGGGGCGATTCGGAGCGGCCTACGAGCAGTACTTC. Encoded protein: CAISEGRFGAAYEQYF.